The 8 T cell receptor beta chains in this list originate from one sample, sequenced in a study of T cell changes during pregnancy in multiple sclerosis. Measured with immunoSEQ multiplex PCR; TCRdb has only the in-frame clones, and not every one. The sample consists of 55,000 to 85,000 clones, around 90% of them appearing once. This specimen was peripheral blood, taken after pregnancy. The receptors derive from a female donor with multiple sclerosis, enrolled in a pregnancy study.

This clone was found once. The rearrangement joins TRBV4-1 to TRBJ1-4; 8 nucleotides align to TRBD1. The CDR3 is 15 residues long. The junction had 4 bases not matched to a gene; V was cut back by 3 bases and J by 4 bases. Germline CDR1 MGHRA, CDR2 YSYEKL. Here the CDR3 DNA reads TGCGCCAGCAGCCACCGGACAGGGCTTAATGAAAAACTGTTTTTT. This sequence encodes CASSHRTGLNEKLFF.

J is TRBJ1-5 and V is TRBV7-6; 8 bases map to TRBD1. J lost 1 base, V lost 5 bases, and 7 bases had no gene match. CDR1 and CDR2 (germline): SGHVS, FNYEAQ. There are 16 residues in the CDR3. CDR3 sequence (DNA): TGTGCCAGCAGCGCCGGACAGGGTATAAGCAATCAGCCCCAGCATTTT. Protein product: CASSAGQGISNQPQHF.

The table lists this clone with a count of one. As DNA, the CDR3 is TGTGCCAGCAGTTTAACTAGGGTGGCGTTCTATGGCTACACCTTC. Its translation is CASSLTRVAFYGYTF. This chain joins TRBV27 and TRBJ1-2; no clear D gene. CDR1 is MNHEY and CDR2 is SMNVEV in the germline V gene (reference sequence). The CDR3 has 15 amino acids. Deletions cut 2 bases from V and 4 bases from J, with 14 bases between.

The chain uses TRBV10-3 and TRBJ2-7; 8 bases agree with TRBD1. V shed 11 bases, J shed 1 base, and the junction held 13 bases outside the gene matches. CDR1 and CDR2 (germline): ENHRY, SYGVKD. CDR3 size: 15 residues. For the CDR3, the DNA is TGTGCCTCGTCCGTTCTTGGACAGGGTTCCTACGAGCAGTACTTC. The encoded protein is CASSVLGQGSYEQYF.

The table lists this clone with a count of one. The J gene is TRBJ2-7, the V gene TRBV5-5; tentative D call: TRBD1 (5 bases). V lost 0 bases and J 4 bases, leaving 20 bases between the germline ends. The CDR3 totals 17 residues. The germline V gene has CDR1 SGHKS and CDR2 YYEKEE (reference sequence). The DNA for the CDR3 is TGTGCCAGCAGCTTGGCCGGCAGGGCCTCATTTTATTACGAGCAGTACTTC. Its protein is CASSLAGRASFYYEQYF. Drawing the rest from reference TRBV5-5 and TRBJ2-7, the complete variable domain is DAGVTQSPTHLIKTRGQQVTLRCSPISGHKSVSWYQQVLGQGPQFIFQYYEKEERGRGNFPDRFSARQFPNYSSELNVNALLLGDSALYLCASSLAGRASFYYEQYFGPGTRLTVT.

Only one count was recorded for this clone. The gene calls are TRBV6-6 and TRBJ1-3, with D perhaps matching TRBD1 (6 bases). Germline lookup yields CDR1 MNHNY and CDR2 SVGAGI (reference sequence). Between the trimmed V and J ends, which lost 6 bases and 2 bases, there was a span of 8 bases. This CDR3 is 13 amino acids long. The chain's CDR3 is CASRQGTGNTIYF. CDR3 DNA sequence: TGTGCCAGCAGACAGGGTACTGGAAACACCATATATTTT.

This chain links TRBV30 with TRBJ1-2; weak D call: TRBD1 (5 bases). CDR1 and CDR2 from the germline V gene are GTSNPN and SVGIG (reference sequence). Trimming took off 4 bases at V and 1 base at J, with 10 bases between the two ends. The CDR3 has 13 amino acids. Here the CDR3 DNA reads TGTGCCTGGACCCCCGACAGTAACTATGGCTACACCTTC. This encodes CAWTPDSNYGYTF.

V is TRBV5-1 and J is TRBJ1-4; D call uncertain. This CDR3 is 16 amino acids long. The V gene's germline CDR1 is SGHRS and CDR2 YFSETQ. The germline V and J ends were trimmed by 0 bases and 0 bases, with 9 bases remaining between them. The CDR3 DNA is TGCGCCAGCAGCTTGGCGGTCGTTGCAACTAATGAAAAACTGTTTTTT. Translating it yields CASSLAVVATNEKLFF.